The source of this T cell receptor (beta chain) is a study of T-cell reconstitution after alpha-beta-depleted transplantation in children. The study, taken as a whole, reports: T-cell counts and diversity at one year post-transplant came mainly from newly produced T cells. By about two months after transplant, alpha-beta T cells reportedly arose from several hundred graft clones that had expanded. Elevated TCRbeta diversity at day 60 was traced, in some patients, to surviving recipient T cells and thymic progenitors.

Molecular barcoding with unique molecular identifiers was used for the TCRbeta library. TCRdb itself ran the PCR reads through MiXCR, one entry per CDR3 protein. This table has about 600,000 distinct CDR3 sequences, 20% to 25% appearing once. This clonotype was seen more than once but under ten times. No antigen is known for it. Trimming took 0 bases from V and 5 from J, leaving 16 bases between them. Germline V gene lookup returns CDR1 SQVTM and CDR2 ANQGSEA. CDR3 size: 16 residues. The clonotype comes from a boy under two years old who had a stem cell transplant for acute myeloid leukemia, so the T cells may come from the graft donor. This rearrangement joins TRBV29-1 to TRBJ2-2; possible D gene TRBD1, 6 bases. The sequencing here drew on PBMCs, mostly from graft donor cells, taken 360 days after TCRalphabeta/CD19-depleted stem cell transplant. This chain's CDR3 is CSVEDTGYTGTGELFF. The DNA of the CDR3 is TGCAGCGTTGAAGACACCGGCTATACAGGGACCGGGGAGCTGTTTTTT.